This T cell receptor (beta chain) was captured by sequencing in a study of cytomegalovirus exposure and HLA in healthy donors listed by TCRdb under 2017. General notes on the study: In an earlier analysis of roughly 500 of the donors, about 270 Gb of sequence data and 90 million to 120 million unique TCR beta sequences from 180 million or so T cells were reported. An early release covering around 630 HLA-typed donors comprised about 300 gigabases of sequencing data and roughly 86 million unique TCR sequences. Of the approximately 400 genotyped donors, around 81% fell in the genetic ancestry cluster associated with self-reported Caucasian donors. The study aimed to test whether cataloging public T cell receptors could reveal signatures of past pathogen exposure. The study used immunosequencing to profile the T cell repertoires of approximately 650 subjects and linked those repertoires to cytomegalovirus serostatus. Along with the roughly 670-subject first cohort, a separate validation cohort of over 90 different subjects was used. High-throughput TCR immunosequencing, statistical association of individual TCRs with disease status, and machine learning were combined to predict cytomegalovirus infection status. To study patterns of TCR occurrence, a later analysis re-analyzed previously published TCR beta repertoires from hundreds of donors and added high-resolution HLA genotyping. The later analysis used no new phenotypic data to find candidate immune exposures, relying instead on TCR beta sequences and their occurrence across donors. To decide whether each TCR beta V gene segment behaved as functional or pseudogenic, an earlier analysis of fewer than 750 of the donors relied on high-throughput TCR beta sequencing. Donor age, sex, ethnicity and CMV serostatus were collected together with the repertoire data. A later genetic analysis used genome-wide SNP genotypes for 398 of the 666 donors, treating that subset as a discovery cohort. All discovery cohort repertoires had been generated using a single sequencing platform. HLA typing covered class I and class II loci at four-digit resolution. Typing coverage differed by locus: A, B, C, DRB1 and DQB1 were typed in about 620-640 donors, DQA1 in 522, DPA1 in 600 to 610, and DPB1 in just under 480. Because of strong linkage in the cohort, roughly five DR-DQ haplotypes were treated as single units for association and clustering. Across under 500 genotyped donors of the cohort, an average of about 250,000 unique TCR beta nucleotide sequences per donor were sequenced, and around 20% of those sequences were non-productive.

Details on this clone: What this receptor recognizes is not known. The germline gene is not matched at one end of the junction; a read error may be the cause.

The cohort was made up of 666 healthy bone marrow donors. At the time of sampling, all cohort members were nominally healthy, though unrecorded immune exposures were likely present. The donor tested CMV seronegative, placing the donor among the 300 to 450 seronegative members of the cohort. Every donor gave a peripheral blood sample, and the peripheral blood mononuclear cells from that sample were used for TCR beta sequencing. The Qiagen DNeasy Blood Extraction Kit was used to extract genomic DNA from the blood cell samples. As encoded in the germline V gene, CDR1 is SGHRS while CDR2 is YFSETQ. The CDR3 has 15 amino acids, counting the end cysteine and phenylalanine. Only the CDR3 region is kept as DNA, spanning 45 bases read in frame from base 1. Results and caveats for the whole study, not just this receptor: A total of roughly 160 TCR beta chains were listed by the study as associated with cytomegalovirus. Some IMGT-functional V segments, including TRBV6-2 and TRBV6-3, could not be told apart with the 87-base-pair reads, so those segments were excluded. In both the original and validation cohorts, the classifier was reported to diagnose cytomegalovirus status with high specificity and sensitivity. Compared with the roughly 670-donor mean, donors in an Asian-associated ancestry cluster had fewer N-insertions in productive TCRs, according to a later genetic analysis. In a later analysis, most CMV-associated TCR beta chains were found to appear HLA-restricted, with HLA associations seemingly driven largely by CMV exposure. In a later analysis, TCR association rates were found to vary across HLA loci, with the most associated TCRs seen for DRB1 alleles and the fewest for HLA-C alleles. Compared with equally common non-associated chains, HLA-associated TCR beta chains in a later analysis were more clonally expanded and had lower generation probabilities. In a later analysis, several top co-occurrence clusters were reported to appear linked to parvovirus B19, influenza, CMV and Epstein-Barr virus. Immune exposure information for the cohort was limited to CMV serostatus. Specific HLA alleles were associated with 15,000 to 20,000 TCR beta sequences at a false discovery rate of 0.05 in a later analysis. Correlated functional status among segregating V segments might reflect linkage disequilibrium, but an unknown experimental factor could not be ruled out. Because counts were too low, seventeen rarely observed V segments, including chromosome 9 orphons, were excluded from the earlier analysis of some 540 of the donors. Because HLA typing was unavailable for some donors at each locus, only the typed subset was used in association tests. Most TCR sequences were seen in very few donors, while some public TCRs were found in many individuals. When HLA alleles, especially DR and DQ, strongly co-occurred, attributing TCR associations to individual alleles was difficult. V-gene and J-gene trimming of TCR beta chains was associated with a missense DCLRE1C variant in a later genetic analysis, and the association was replicated in an independent cohort. In vitro tests confirmed that a few of the cytomegalovirus-associated TCR beta chains recognize cytomegalovirus antigens. A further reported finding was that TCR beta sequences accurately predicted the HLA-A and HLA-B alleles for most subjects in the first cohort. An earlier analysis of approximately 530 of the donors showed that most TCR beta V segments appeared in productive rearrangements either about 90% or about 30% of the time, which broadly matched IMGT annotations. In this cohort, only TCR beta chains were sequenced, and detectable features were limited by the absence of alpha or paired-chain data. The authors suggested that the approach could potentially be extended to other disease states and immunological phenotypes. Presence/absence analyses assumed roughly uniform sequencing depth across donors, an assumption that may not hold. The sequencing pipeline was judged likely to have produced a cluster of highly shared sequence variants as a technical artifact.

The library was built by means of the immunoSEQ multiplex PCR assay. A mixture of 60 forward primers for TCR Vbeta segments and 13 reverse primers for TCR Jbeta segments was used in the multiplex PCR. A multiplex PCR assay on genomic DNA amplified the CDR3 region of rearranged TCR beta genes. The Illumina HiSeq System was used to sequence the amplified TCR beta libraries as 87-base-pair reads. The paper's processing steps were these. In a later analysis, 80 million or so unique TCR beta chains were counted across the 690 or so repertoires, and roughly 11 million of these chains were shared by at least two donors. To remove PCR and sequencing errors, raw reads were error-corrected and collapsed into unique sequences using a nearest-neighbor algorithm that merged closely related sequences. To assign V, D and J gene segments, CDR3 sequences were aligned to IMGT reference sequences. For a sequence to be retained, a match of at least six nucleotides was required to both a V gene segment and a J gene segment. Rearrangements were called productive when the CDR3 lacked stop codons and stayed in frame with V and J; all others were non-productive. Following IMGT convention, CDR3 was defined as the stretch from the second conserved V-encoded cysteine up to the conserved J-encoded phenylalanine. The earlier analysis of fewer than 750 of the donors excluded sequences that lacked an unambiguous match to a single V gene segment. In an earlier analysis of several hundred of the donors, V segments were called functional above 56.7% productive rearrangements and were called segregating when the between-donor standard deviation exceeded 5%. A statistical classification framework was developed to diagnose cytomegalovirus status using the catalog of TCR beta chain sequences. In a later analysis, V and J genes were assigned by comparing TCR nucleotide sequences against IMGT/GENE-DB human TR gene sequences. A later analysis assigned CDR3 sequences and most-parsimonious VDJ recombination scenarios with the TCRdist pipeline. In a later analysis, every TCR beta chain was defined by the combination of its CDR3 amino acid sequence and its V-gene family, and reads without a unique V-gene family were dropped. To address suspected cross-contamination and a sequencing artifact, a later analysis removed 550 to 750 highly shared, low-generation-probability nucleotide sequences. A later analysis calculated a clonal expansion index for each public chain from normalized within-repertoire ranks of inferred template counts. Generation probabilities in a later analysis came from a VDJ recombination model fitted to out-of-frame rearrangements, and those results were checked against IGoR. Hypergeometric tests were used in a later analysis to score TCR-TCR, TCR-HLA and TCR-CMV co-occurrence, with a repertoire-size bias correction applied to the TCR pairs. False discovery rates were estimated in a later analysis by permuting HLA or CMV assignments 20 times. In a later analysis, co-occurring TCRs were grouped using DBSCAN, and TCRdist sequence similarity was added for clustering within HLA-allele-positive subsets. Co-occurrence clustering excluded repertoires with fewer than 30,000 or more than 120,000 public chains, plus five with anomalous nucleotide sharing. TCRdb limited this immuneACCESS table to in-frame rearrangements with V and J called. A share of clones is missing; checked studies link under half to unresolved V genes, and the rest is unexplained. D and trimming come from the DNA, and the V and J calls and clone size come from that table. This sample's records show roughly 120,000 clones. The ten largest account for less than 4.5% of the sample.

Sequenced sample: PBMCs. The V and J segments used are TRBV5-1 and TRBJ2-5; TRBD2 fits 11 bases in the junction. The closer fit of TRBJ2-7 to the DNA end suggests the J call may be wrong. The clonotype originates from a man between 18 and 35 years old in good health and CMV-seronegative. The DNA reads as follows: TGCGCCAGCAGTTTGGGACTAGCGGACTCCTACGAGCAGTACTTC. This gives the protein CASSLGLADSYEQYF.